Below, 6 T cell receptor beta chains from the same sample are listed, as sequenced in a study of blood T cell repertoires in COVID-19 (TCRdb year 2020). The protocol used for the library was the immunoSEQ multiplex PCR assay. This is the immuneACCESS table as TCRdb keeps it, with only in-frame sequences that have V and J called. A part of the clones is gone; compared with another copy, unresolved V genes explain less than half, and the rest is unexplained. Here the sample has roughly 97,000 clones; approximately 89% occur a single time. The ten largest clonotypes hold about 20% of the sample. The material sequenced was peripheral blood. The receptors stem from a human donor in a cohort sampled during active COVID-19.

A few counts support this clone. The CDR3 bases are TGTGCCAGCAGCTCCCTAGCGGGAGGGGGGACTGAGACCCAGTACTTC. Translation gives CASSSLAGGGTETQYF. This chain uses TRBV7-3 with TRBJ2-5; TRBD2 matches 12 bases. The CDR3 extends over 16 amino acids. The trim removed 4 bases at V and 5 bases at J, leaving 8 bases unmatched. Germline CDR1 and CDR2: SGHTA and FQGTGA.

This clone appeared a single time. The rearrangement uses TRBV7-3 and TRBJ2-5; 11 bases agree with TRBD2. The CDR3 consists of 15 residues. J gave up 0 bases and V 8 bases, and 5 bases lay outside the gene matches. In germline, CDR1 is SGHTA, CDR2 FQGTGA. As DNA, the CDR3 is TGTGCCAGCTCCTCTAGCGGGGGGTACCAAGAGACCCAGTACTTC. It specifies CASSSSGGYQETQYF.

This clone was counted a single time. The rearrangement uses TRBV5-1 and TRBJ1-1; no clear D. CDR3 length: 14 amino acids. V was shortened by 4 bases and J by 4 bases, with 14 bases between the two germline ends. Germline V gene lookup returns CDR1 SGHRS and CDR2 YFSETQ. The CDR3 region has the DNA TGCGCCAGCAGCAGATCCGGGAGCAGCACTGAAGCTTTCTTT. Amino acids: CASSRSGSSTEAFF. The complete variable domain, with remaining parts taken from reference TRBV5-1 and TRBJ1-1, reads KAGVTQTPRYLIKTRGQQVTLSCSPISGHRSVSWYQQTPGQGLQFLFEYFSETQRNKGNFPGRFSGRQFSNSRSEMNVSTLELGDSALYLCASSRSGSSTEAFFGQGTRLTVV.

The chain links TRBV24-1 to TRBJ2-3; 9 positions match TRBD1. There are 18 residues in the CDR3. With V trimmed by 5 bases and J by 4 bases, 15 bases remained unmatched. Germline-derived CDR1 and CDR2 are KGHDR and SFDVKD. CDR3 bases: TGTGCCACCAGTGGTCCGCCGGGACAGGGAAGAGTCGCAGATACGCAGTATTTT. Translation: CATSGPPGQGRVADTQYF.

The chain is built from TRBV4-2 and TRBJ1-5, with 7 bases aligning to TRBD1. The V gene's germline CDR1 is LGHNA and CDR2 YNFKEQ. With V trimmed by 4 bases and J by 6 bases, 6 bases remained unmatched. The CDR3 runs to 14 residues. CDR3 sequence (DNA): TGTGCCAGCAGCCGAGATCCAGGGGGTCAGCCCCAGCATTTT. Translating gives CASSRDPGGQPQHF.

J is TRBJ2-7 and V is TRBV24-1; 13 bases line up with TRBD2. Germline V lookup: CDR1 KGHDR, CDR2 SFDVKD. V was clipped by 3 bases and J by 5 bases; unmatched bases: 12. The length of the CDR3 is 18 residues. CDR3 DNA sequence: TGTGCCACCAGTGATCCAAATTACCTTGGACTAGCGGGAGACGAGCAGTACTTC. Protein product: CATSDPNYLGLAGDEQYF.